These 2 T cell receptor beta chains were sequenced from one sample in a study of blood T cell repertoires in COVID-19. Sequenced by immunoSEQ multiplex PCR; TCRdb stores in-frame clones only, minus some. Among 76,000 or so clones listed, 91% were seen once. The material sequenced was peripheral blood. Receptor source: a human donor in a cohort sampled during active COVID-19.

The chain joins TRBV7-9 to TRBJ2-3; 7 bases agree with TRBD2. The CDR3 is made up of 14 amino acids. CDR1 and CDR2 from the germline V gene are SEHNR and FQNEAQ (reference sequence). The V gene end was trimmed by 5 bases and the J gene end by 2 bases; junction bases not matched to a gene: 4. CDR3 nucleotide sequence: TGTGCCAGCAGCGGACTAGTTTCCACAGATACGCAGTATTTT. Residues: CASSGLVSTDTQYF. The full variable domain, with the rest looked up from reference TRBV7-9 and TRBJ2-3, is DTGVSQNPRHKITKRGQNVTFRCDPISEHNRLYWYRQTLGQGPEFLTYFQNEAQLEKSRLLSDRFSAERPKGSFSTLEIQRTEQGDSAMYLCASSGLVSTDTQYFGPGTRLTVL.

The chain joins TRBV7-9 to TRBJ2-3; tentatively, D is TRBD2 (7 bases). This CDR3 region has 14 residues. Germline CDR1 and CDR2: SEHNR and FQNEAQ (reference sequence). V lost 5 bases to trimming and J lost 4 bases, with 13 bases between them. In DNA, the CDR3 is TGTGCCAGCAGCCCAGAGGGGGGGGCAGATACGCAGTATTTT. This gives the protein CASSPEGGADTQYF.